This is a list of T cell receptor beta chains from one sample in a study of T cell responses to AZD1222 COVID-19 vaccine. TCRdb's table, derived via immunoSEQ multiplex PCR, lists solely in-frame clones and lacks some. The table shows fewer than 50,000 clones, with around 82% occurring only once. The specimen was peripheral blood, collected on day 0 of AZD1222 vaccination. The receptors were sampled from an adult in good health. CDR3s include the opening cysteine and the closing phenylalanine or tryptophan. Each record gives: J gene, V gene, CDR3 length, clone size, D gene, CDR3 DNA, CDR3 protein. A D gene is named only where the DNA matches it firmly. Where a row states a size, it is once, few, many or the class of an expanded clone; other rows omit it.

TRBJ2-1 | TRBV6-2/TRBV6-3 | 16 | NA | TRBD1 | TGTGCCAGCAGTTACTCGGACAGGGAAGGGTACAATGAGCAGTTCTTC | CASSYSDREGYNEQFF
TRBJ1-5 | TRBV27 | 15 | NA | NA | TGTGCCAGCAGTCCCGCCCCAGGACACAATCAGCCCCAGCATTTT | CASSPAPGHNQPQHF
TRBJ1-2 | TRBV24-1 | 12 | few | NA | TGTGCCACCAGTGAATGGGACGGTGGCTACACCTTC | CATSEWDGGYTF
TRBJ1-4 | TRBV2 | 14 | NA | NA | TGTGCCAGCAGTGAACAGGGCGGGGGCGAAAAACTGTTTTTT | CASSEQGGGEKLFF
TRBJ2-5 | TRBV2 | 15 | NA | TRBD2 | TGTGCCAGCAGTGGGACTAGCGGGGGTAGGGAGACCCAGTACTTC | CASSGTSGGRETQYF
TRBJ1-1 | TRBV28 | 12 | few | NA | TGTGCCAGCAGTCGGAGCCTCACTGAAGCTTTCTTT | CASSRSLTEAFF
TRBJ1-1 | TRBV5-6 | 15 | NA | TRBD1 | TGTGCCAGCAGCTTGGTATCCAGGGGGGATACTGAAGCTTTCTTT | CASSLVSRGDTEAFF
TRBJ2-2 | TRBV19 | 14 | NA | NA | TGTGCCAGTAGTATGGGGAGGAATACCGGGGAGCTGTTTTTT | CASSMGRNTGELFF
TRBJ1-5 | TRBV7-2 | 14 | NA | NA | TGTGCCAGCAGCTTAGGCAGGGGAAATCAGCCCCAGCATTTT | CASSLGRGNQPQHF
TRBJ2-3 | TRBV7-2 | 14 | NA | NA | TGTGCCAGCAGCTTTGGGGGGGCTTGGGATACGCAGTATTTT | CASSFGGAWDTQYF
TRBJ2-6 | TRBV23-1 | 12 | NA | NA | TGCGCCACACTCTCTGGGGCCAACGTCCTGACTTTC | CATLSGANVLTF
TRBJ2-1 | TRBV11-3 | 12 | NA | NA | TGTGCCAGCACCGATAGCGAAAGTGAGCAGTTCTTC | CASTDSESEQFF
TRBJ2-5 | TRBV3-1/TRBV3-2 | 17 | NA | TRBD2 | TGTGCCAGCAGCCAAGTCCGCACTAGCGGGCGCCAAGAGACCCAGTACTTC | CASSQVRTSGRQETQYF
TRBJ1-4 | TRBV4-3 | 16 | NA | TRBD1 | TGCGCCAGCAGCCAAGATCAGGGGGCAACTAATGAAAAACTGTTTTTT | CASSQDQGATNEKLFF
TRBJ1-2 | TRBV4-3 | 15 | NA | NA | TGCGCCAGCAGCCAAGACTTCGGAGGGTATTATGGCTACACCTTC | CASSQDFGGYYGYTF
TRBJ2-7 | TRBV7-9 | 15 | NA | TRBD1 | TGTGCCAGCAGCTTGGGACAGACCCTGTACGACGAGCAGTACTTC | CASSLGQTLYDEQYF
TRBJ2-7 | TRBV6-5 | 15 | NA | TRBD1 | TGTGCCAGCAGTTACGGTGGGACAGGGTCCTACGAGCAGTACTTC | CASSYGGTGSYEQYF
TRBJ1-1 | TRBV4-3 | 17 | NA | TRBD1 | TGCGCCAGCAGCCCGGGACAGGGGATTGGGAGGAACACTGAAGCTTTCTTT | CASSPGQGIGRNTEAFF
TRBJ1-2 | TRBV30 | 13 | NA | NA | TGTGCCTGGACTCCTACCGTGGGGTATGGCTACACCTTC | CAWTPTVGYGYTF
TRBJ2-2 | TRBV18 | 16 | NA | NA | TGTGCCAGCTCACCAACTCCGGGACAAGGGACCGGGGAGCTGTTTTTT | CASSPTPGQGTGELFF
TRBJ1-5 | TRBV28 | 13 | few | NA | TGTGCCAGCAGTCTCCAGGGACTTGGGCCCCAGCATTTT | CASSLQGLGPQHF
TRBJ2-5 | TRBV4-1 | 15 | NA | TRBD2 | TGCGCCAGCAACCAACCGGGACTAGCGGAAGAGACCCAGTACTTC | CASNQPGLAEETQYF
TRBJ1-1 | TRBV11-2 | 13 | NA | NA | TGTGCCAGCAGCTTACGGGGAGAGGCTGAAGCTTTCTTT | CASSLRGEAEAFF
TRBJ2-3 | TRBV24-1 | 13 | NA | NA | TGTGCCACCACGCCCAGGGGCGCAGATACGCAGTATTTT | CATTPRGADTQYF
TRBJ1-1 | TRBV3-1/TRBV3-2 | 14 | NA | NA | TGTGCCAGCAGCCAAAGACATCTGAACACTGAAGCTTTCTTT | CASSQRHLNTEAFF
TRBJ1-1 | TRBV5-8 | 15 | few | TRBD1 | TGTGCCAGCACCCGACAGGGGGGTCGGGCCACTGAAGCTTTCTTT | CASTRQGGRATEAFF
TRBJ1-2 | TRBV3-1/TRBV3-2 | 15 | once | NA | TGTGCCAGCAGCCAAGATGTGACAGCCAACTATGGCTACACCTTC | CASSQDVTANYGYTF